This T cell receptor beta chain appears in the sequencing data of a study of cytomegalovirus exposure and HLA in healthy donors. Study observations and caveats: TCR beta V- and J-gene trimming, according to a later analysis, was linked to a missense DCLRE1C variant. In a later analysis, parvovirus B19, influenza, CMV and Epstein-Barr virus appeared linked to several top co-occurrence clusters.

The PCR made use of 60 Vbeta and 13 Jbeta primers. Some clones are missing from TCRdb's copy, which holds only in-frame ones; the method was immunoSEQ multiplex PCR. The table shows some 150,000 clones, with 77% occurring only once. CDR3 size: 13 residues. Germline values: CDR1 SGHVS, CDR2 FNYEAQ. Trimming took off 5 bases at V and 2 bases at J, with 9 bases between the two ends. This clone showed up just once. Antigen specificity is unknown. The chain combines TRBV7-6 with TRBJ1-1, with unresolved D. Sequenced: PBMCs. The clonotype was recovered from a male donor in good health and CMV-seronegative. CDR3 residues: CASSGNRNTEAFF. The CDR3 coding sequence is TGTGCCAGCAGCGGCAACAGAAACACTGAAGCTTTCTTT.